This entry describes one T cell receptor (beta chain). Its antigen remains unidentified. Germline values: CDR1 MNHNS, CDR2 SASEGT. The CDR3 has 14 amino acids. V lost 1 base to trimming and J lost 6 bases, with 10 bases between them. The data are from a study of T-cell memory formation after mild COVID-19. The wider study: Clusters of TCRs were largely donor specific.

Study results and caveats: Pre-infection memory contained some responding clones, which suggested that cross-reactive memory had joined. Clones shrinking from day 15 to 85 showed even CD4/CD8 mixes; later expanders tilted CD4+.

TCRdb re-derived calls from the 5' RACE reads in MiXCR, one entry per CDR3 protein. Found here are roughly 28,000 distinct CDR3 sequences, around 12% of them singletons; the top ten hold roughly 15%. The V gene is TRBV6-1, the J gene TRBJ1-3; D might be TRBD1 (6 bases). The receptor was isolated from an adult woman who had mild COVID-19 (a few samples of this study predate the infection). Cell type and time point are not known. Material: PBMCs or a T cell subset sorted from them (not recorded which). The CDR3 bases are TGTGCCAGCAGTGAAGAGGAGGGGGTAAACACCATATATTTT. This sequence encodes CASSEEEGVNTIYF.